Included here is one T cell receptor beta chain sequence, with context. There are 15 residues in the CDR3. The data stem from a study of blood T cell repertoires in COVID-19. Turning to the study itself: Acute and convalescent COVID-19 specimens originated in the United States, Italy and Spain. Sample material is recorded as cDNA or gDNA derived from T cells, B-cell-depleted T cells, or PBMCs.

Authors' data handling: Reference gene primers were amplified, and this amplification served to estimate nucleated cell counts. Only in-frame clones appear in the TCRdb table, and some are missing; sequencing was by immunoSEQ multiplex PCR. The DNA gave D and trimming, while V, J and clone size come from that table. The sample records 200,000 to 300,000 clones, approximately 85% being singletons. The chain uses TRBV12-2 and TRBJ2-1; the table's D call, TRBD1, has no DNA check behind it. TRBV12-2 is a recognized pseudogene. The specimen was peripheral blood. The clonotype comes from a man in his forties or fifties with acute or convalescent COVID-19. The CDR3 DNA follows: TGTGCAAGTCGCTTAACCCCCGACAGGGACAATGAGCAGTTCTTC. Translation: CASRLTPDRDNEQFF.